The rows below give T cell receptor beta chains drawn from one sample of a study of human T cells and chemical hapten exposure. MiXCR, applied by TCRdb to the RACE reads, yields one record per CDR3 protein. This table holds 350,000 or so distinct CDR3 sequences, around 6.9% found once. Material: whole blood, obtained in connection with sensitization to the hapten diphenylcyclopropenone (DPC). The receptors shown here come from a woman younger than 35 with alopecia areata. Some clones in this sample may be carry-over from other donors' samples. Both conserved end residues are part of each CDR3. The D gene is left open where the match is weak. Clone size is given for some rows only: seen once, a few or many times, or a class if the clone is expanded.

TRBJ1-6 | - | TRBV6-2/TRBV6-3 | - | CASGRASYNSPLHF | TGTGCCAGCGGCCGGGCGTCCTATAATTCACCCCTCCACTTT
TRBJ2-3 | TRBD2 | TRBV2 | many | CASSARLAGFTDTQYF | TGTGCCAGCAGTGCCCGACTAGCGGGGTTCACAGATACGCAGTATTTT
TRBJ1-5 | - | TRBV13 | few | CASTYGQRSNQPQHF | TGTGCCAGCACTTACGGGCAGAGGAGCAATCAGCCCCAGCATTTT
TRBJ1-6 | TRBD1 | TRBV7-3 | - | CASSIQGTSPLHF | TGTGCCAGCAGCATACAGGGGACCTCACCCCTCCACTTT
TRBJ1-5 | TRBD1 | TRBV7-2 | few | CASSLGQGTGQPQHF | TGTGCCAGCAGCCTGGGACAGGGGACGGGTCAGCCCCAGCATTTT
TRBJ1-2 | TRBD1 | TRBV6-1 | few | CASSGASGGVLGYTF | TGTGCCAGCAGTGGTGCATCAGGGGGCGTTCTGGGCTACACCTTC
TRBJ1-4 | - | TRBV21-1 | few | CARLTGYDEKLFF | TGTGCCAGGTTGACAGGGTATGATGAAAAACTGTTTTTT
TRBJ2-2 | TRBD1 | TRBV14 | few | CASSRDSPITGELFF | TGTGCCAGCAGCCGGGACAGCCCTATCACCGGGGAGCTGTTTTTT
TRBJ1-2 | - | TRBV10-3 | - | CAISEMGAYGYTF | TGTGCCATCAGTGAAATGGGTGCTTATGGCTACACCTTC
TRBJ1-1 | - | TRBV6-2/TRBV6-3 | few | CASRKQLLNTEAFF | TGTGCCAGCAGGAAACAGCTCCTGAACACTGAAGCTTTCTTT
TRBJ1-2 | TRBD1 | TRBV29-1 | few | CSVGVRDRGGDYGYTF | TGCAGCGTGGGAGTGAGGGACAGGGGAGGAGACTATGGCTACACCTTC
TRBJ2-2 | TRBD1 | TRBV9 | few | CASSVEGAGTGELFF | TGTGCCAGCAGCGTAGAGGGGGCTGGGACCGGGGAGCTGTTTTTT
TRBJ2-2 | TRBD1 | TRBV11-2 | few | CASSSRDRGHTGELFF | TGTGCCAGCAGCTCCCGGGACAGGGGTCACACCGGGGAGCTGTTTTTT
TRBJ2-3 | TRBD2 | TRBV6-1 | few | CASSVSGGVADTQYF | TGTGCCAGCAGTGTTAGCGGGGGGGTTGCAGATACGCAGTATTTT
TRBJ1-5 | TRBD1 | TRBV7-2 | - | CASSLTTGTGGNQPQHF | TGTGCCAGCAGCTTAACGACTGGGACAGGGGGCAATCAGCCCCAGCATTTT
TRBJ1-6 | - | TRBV18 | few | CASSQGIFNSPLHF | TGTGCCAGCTCACAGGGAATTTTTAATTCACCCCTCCACTTT
TRBJ1-1 | - | TRBV20-1 | many | CSATTQNTEAFF | TGCAGTGCGACTACGCAGAACACTGAAGCTTTCTTT
TRBJ2-1 | TRBD1 | TRBV2 | few | CASSLRDRGFVESYNEQFF | TGTGCCAGCAGTCTCCGGGACAGGGGGTTCGTAGAATCCTACAATGAGCAGTTCTTC
TRBJ2-1 | - | TRBV27 | few | CASSFAASYNEQFF | TGTGCCAGCAGTTTTGCGGCCTCCTACAATGAGCAGTTCTTC
TRBJ1-1 | - | TRBV9 | few | CASSVEGSQTEAFF | TGTGCCAGCAGCGTAGAAGGGTCGCAAACTGAAGCTTTCTTT
TRBJ2-5 | TRBD2 | TRBV6-6 | - | CASRIAGAQQETQYF | TGTGCCAGCAGGATAGCGGGGGCCCAACAAGAGACCCAGTACTTC
TRBJ2-6 | - | TRBV7-2 | - | CASSSLRGANVLTF | TGTGCCAGCAGCTCGCTCCGGGGGGCCAACGTCCTGACTTTC
TRBJ2-5 | - | TRBV9 | - | CASSVASRSETQYF | TGTGCCAGCAGCGTAGCGAGTCGGTCGGAGACCCAGTACTTC
TRBJ1-2 | - | TRBV4-2 | - | CASSEQVNYGYTF | TGTGCCAGCAGCGAACAGGTTAACTATGGCTACACCTTC
TRBJ1-1 | TRBD1 | TRBV7-9 | many | CASSLQGQEAFF | TGTGCCAGCAGCTTACAGGGACAGGAAGCTTTCTTT
TRBJ2-5 | - | TRBV12-3/TRBV12-4 | - | CASSSGRRETQYF | TGTGCCAGCAGTTCGGGGCGGCGGGAGACCCAGTACTTC
TRBJ2-1 | TRBD1 | TRBV28 | - | CASSLSHRGQYNEQFF | TGTGCCAGCAGTTTATCCCACAGGGGGCAATATAATGAGCAGTTCTTC
TRBJ1-1 | TRBD1 | TRBV20-1 | many | CSALTGMNTEAFF | TGCAGTGCTTTGACAGGGATGAACACTGAAGCTTTCTTT
TRBJ1-2 | - | TRBV21-1 | many | CASSNKTGESDYGYTF | TGTGCCAGCAGCAATAAAACAGGGGAGTCGGACTATGGCTACACCTTC
TRBJ2-3 | TRBD1 | TRBV7-2 | - | CASSLLLRTGDPPTDTQYF | TGTGCCAGCAGCTTACTCCTGAGGACAGGGGATCCCCCCACAGATACGCAGTATTTT
TRBJ2-5 | - | TRBV2 | many | CASSVGHWETQYF | TGTGCCAGCAGTGTTGGGCATTGGGAGACCCAGTACTTC
TRBJ2-3 | - | TRBV7-9 | many | CASSPRLGGGNTDTQYF | TGTGCCAGCAGCCCCCGGTTAGGGGGAGGCAACACAGATACGCAGTATTTT
TRBJ2-1 | - | TRBV4-3 | few | CASSQDLGSSFNEQFF | TGCGCCAGCAGCCAAGATCTAGGGAGTTCGTTTAATGAGCAGTTCTTC
TRBJ2-7 | TRBD1 | TRBV9 | many | CASSVDRGSTEQYF | TGTGCCAGCAGCGTAGACAGGGGATCTACCGAGCAGTACTTC
TRBJ1-2 | - | TRBV28 | - | CASSLSNDDGYTF | TGTGCCAGCAGTTTAAGTAATGACGATGGCTACACCTTC
TRBJ1-3 | - | TRBV3-1 | few | CASSPATGTIYF | TGTGCCAGCAGCCCGGCGACGGGCACCATATATTTT
TRBJ1-4 | - | TRBV6-6 | - | CASRNSQLNEKLFF | TGTGCCAGCAGAAATTCCCAGCTTAATGAAAAACTGTTTTTT
TRBJ1-5 | - | TRBV4-3 | many | CASSQEVTGFGAQHF | TGCGCCAGCAGCCAAGAGGTTACGGGGTTCGGGGCCCAGCATTTT
TRBJ1-5 | - | TRBV14 | - | CASSFTGTQPQHF | TGTGCCAGCAGCTTTACAGGGACTCAGCCCCAGCATTTT
TRBJ1-5 | TRBD1 | TRBV28 | - | CASSLRQGATQPQHF | TGTGCCAGCAGTCTTAGACAGGGGGCTACTCAGCCCCAGCATTTT
TRBJ1-5 | - | TRBV5-6 | - | CASSLKMANQPQHF | TGTGCCAGCAGCTTGAAAATGGCCAATCAGCCCCAGCATTTT
TRBJ1-5 | - | TRBV7-2 | - | CASSQIGTRQDQPQHF | TGTGCCAGCAGCCAAATCGGAACCAGACAGGATCAGCCCCAGCATTTT
TRBJ1-6 | - | TRBV4-3 | many | CASSQDGSPGASPLHF | TGCGCCAGCAGCCAAGACGGCTCCCCAGGGGCTTCACCCCTCCACTTT
TRBJ1-1 | TRBD1 | TRBV18 | - | CASRQGERNTEAFF | TGTGCCAGCAGACAGGGGGAACGAAACACTGAAGCTTTCTTT
TRBJ1-3 | - | TRBV6-2/TRBV6-3 | few | CASSRDSFSGNTIYF | TGTGCCAGCAGTAGAGACAGCTTCTCTGGAAACACCATATATTTT
TRBJ2-7 | - | TRBV6-2/TRBV6-3 | - | CASSYSRGKPYEQYF | TGTGCCAGCAGTTACTCGAGAGGCAAGCCCTACGAGCAGTACTTC
TRBJ2-2 | - | TRBV28 | - | CASSLIRSGRELFF | TGTGCCAGCAGTTTAATTAGGAGCGGCCGCGAGCTGTTTTTT
TRBJ2-3 | TRBD2 | TRBV12-3/TRBV12-4 | - | CASSLGGGANTDTQYF | TGTGCCAGCAGTTTAGGGGGAGGGGCAAACACAGATACGCAGTATTTT
TRBJ1-5 | - | TRBV20-1 | - | CSARDGRGDQPQHF | TGCAGTGCTAGAGATGGCAGGGGTGATCAGCCCCAGCATTTT
TRBJ2-1 | - | TRBV4-2 | - | CASRTPGIYNEQFF | TGTGCCAGCAGAACCCCGGGGATTTACAATGAGCAGTTCTTC
TRBJ1-4 | TRBD1 | TRBV12-3/TRBV12-4 | - | CASSSRDRRNEKLFF | TGTGCCAGCAGTTCCAGGGACAGGAGAAATGAAAAACTGTTTTTT